These 26 T cell receptor beta chains share one sample of origin, sequenced in a study of blood T cells in healthy people across ages. Sample-barcoded 5' priming and a J-beta primer mix drove a second PCR of roughly 7 to 11 cycles. In TCRdb, the 5' RACE reads were re-called with MiXCR into one record per CDR3 protein. The table records hundreds of thousands of distinct CDR3 sequences, about 24% of them present only once. The sample comprised blood. The origin of the receptors is a man between 65 and 85 years old in good health.

For this clonotype: Relative to the germline gene, one junction end is altered; a read error may explain this. This chain joins TRBV10-3 and TRBJ1-4, with 7 bases matching TRBD1. Germline CDR1 ENHRY, CDR2 SYGVKD. The CDR3 runs 15 residues. CDR3 sequence reads: CATAEPSGQHEELFF. CDR3 DNA sequence: TGCGCCACCGCTGAACCGTCGGGACAGCATGAAGAACTGTTTTTT.

This clonotype was counted a few times. This rearrangement joins TRBV20-1 to TRBJ1-1; 10 nucleotides align to TRBD1. The CDR3 contains 15 residues. Germline CDR1 and CDR2: DFQATT and SNEGSKA (reference sequence). The J segment lost 7 bases and the V segment lost 5 bases, leaving 13 bases of the junction unmatched. In nucleotides, the CDR3 is TGCAGTGCTCCCGACTGGACAGGGGGGATAGGTGAAGCTTTCTTT. It codes for CSAPDWTGGIGEAFF.

This clonotype turned up a few times. V usage is TRBV7-2 and J usage is TRBJ2-1; TRBD2 matches 7 bases. Germline assignment: CDR1 SGHTA and CDR2 FQGNSA. The CDR3 totals 15 residues. The ends lost 3 bases at V and 8 bases at J; junction bases unmatched: 10. The CDR3 spells CASSLEGLSSDEQFF. CDR3 sequence (DNA): TGTGCCAGCAGCTTGGAGGGACTATCGTCGGATGAGCAGTTCTTC.

Only a few counts were recorded for this clonotype. This chain joins TRBV3-1 and TRBJ2-1; TRBD1 aligns across 10 bases. Germline loops: CDR1 LGHDT, CDR2 YNNKEL (reference sequence). The CDR3 sequence is 14 residues long. Trimming removed 8 bases from V and 6 bases from J; junction bases left unmatched: 7. The CDR3 here is CASGDRGFGNEQFF. DNA of the CDR3: TGTGCCAGCGGGGACAGGGGTTTCGGCAATGAGCAGTTCTTC.

V usage is TRBV4-1 and J usage is TRBJ1-6, with TRBD1 as a possible D gene (6 bases). Trimming pared 0 bases from V and 1 base from J, leaving 13 bases between. This CDR3 is built from 18 residues. Germline V gives CDR1 MGHRA, CDR2 YSYEKL. DNA of the CDR3: TGCGCCAGCAGCCAAGATGTCGGGGGCGCATCCTATAATTCACCCCTCCACTTT. Amino acids: CASSQDVGGASYNSPLHF.

The rearrangement links TRBV7-2 to TRBJ1-1, with 7 bases lining up with TRBD1. The V and J ends lost 4 bases and 5 bases, in that order; junction bases with no gene match: 7. The CDR3 runs to 14 residues. Germline V gene data show CDR1 as SGHTA and CDR2 as FQGNSA. The CDR3 region is CASSSTGASTEAFF. The CDR3 nucleotides read TGTGCCAGCAGCTCAACAGGGGCATCGACTGAAGCTTTCTTT.

The chain employs TRBV6-1 and TRBJ2-3, with 9 nucleotides matching TRBD2. The CDR3 contains 16 residues. V gave up 5 bases and J gave up 2 bases; unmatched junction bases: 8. Germline V gene data show CDR1 as MNHNS and CDR2 as SASEGT. The CDR3 DNA reads TGTGCCAGCAGTAAGTTAGCGGGGGCCTTCACAGATACGCAGTATTTT. It translates to CASSKLAGAFTDTQYF.

This sequence joins TRBV12-3 or TRBV12-4 and TRBJ1-4, with 7 bases that match TRBD1. The CDR3 loop spans 14 amino acids. Losses at the gene ends were 3 bases for V and 7 bases for J; bases not matched to a gene: 5. CDR3 region: CASSFLGGSEKLFF. CDR3 nucleotides: TGTGCCAGCAGTTTTTTAGGGGGCAGTGAAAAACTGTTTTTT.

In its sample, this clonotype was seen a few times. V usage is TRBV19 and J usage is TRBJ1-2; D unresolved. Trimming pared 3 bases from V and 3 bases from J, leaving 8 bases between. The CDR3 runs 13 residues. Germline V gene lookup returns CDR1 LNHDA and CDR2 SQIVND (reference sequence). The CDR3 region is CASSISFDYGYTF. The CDR3 DNA sequence: TGTGCCAGTAGTATTAGTTTTGACTATGGCTACACCTTC.

The rearrangement joins TRBV29-1 to TRBJ2-5; D uncertain. The V and J ends lost 6 bases and 3 bases respectively, with 14 bases between them. Per the germline V gene, CDR1 is SQVTM and CDR2 is ANQGSEA. This CDR3 has 13 residues. CDR3 DNA sequence: TGCAGCGTCGGGCAGGCGAATAAAGAGACCCAGTACTTC. It specifies CSVGQANKETQYF.

This clonotype occurred a few times. The DNA for the CDR3 is TGCAGTGCAACCTTTAGCGGGTACGAGCAGTACTTC. This sequence encodes CSATFSGYEQYF. V gene TRBV20-1 combines with J gene TRBJ2-5, with 7 nucleotides matching TRBD2. TRBJ2-7 matches the DNA end more closely, so the J call is doubtful. Germline V gives CDR1 DFQATT, CDR2 SNEGSKA (reference sequence). The CDR3 sequence is 12 residues long.

In this sample, this clonotype turned up a few times. The V and J genes are TRBV29-1 and TRBJ2-3, with 7 bases aligning to TRBD2. CDR1 and CDR2 from the germline V gene are SQVTM and ANQGSEA. V was pared by 6 bases and J by 0 bases, with 3 bases of the junction left unmatched. This CDR3 contains 13 residues. The CDR3 DNA reads TGCAGCGTCGCGGGAGTTAGCACAGATACGCAGTATTTT. This translates into CSVAGVSTDTQYF.

The table lists this clonotype with many counts. The genes are TRBV7-2 and TRBJ2-5; D is unresolved. The J call may be faulty, since TRBJ2-7 better matches the DNA end. From germline, CDR1 is SGHTA and CDR2 FQGNSA. CDR3 length: 14 amino acids. The CDR3 loop reads CASSLETGTYEQYF. CDR3 DNA: TGTGCCAGCAGCTTAGAGACTGGGACCTACGAGCAGTACTTC.

This clonotype was observed many times. V is TRBV3-1 and J is TRBJ1-6; unclear D gene. Germline CDR1 LGHDT, CDR2 YNNKEL (reference sequence). The ends were cut back, 4 bases at V and 6 bases at J, with 16 bases in the middle. The CDR3 totals 16 residues. For the CDR3, the DNA is TGTGCCAGCAGCCTTCGTGGGCCGACCTTTAATTCACCCCTCCACTTT. Translating gives CASSLRGPTFNSPLHF.

This clonotype was found a few times. The gene calls are TRBV7-3 and TRBJ2-1; D is tentatively TRBD1 or TRBD2 (5 bases each). The CDR3 is made up of 15 amino acids. Trimming removed 4 bases at V and 6 bases at J, with 16 bases between. The germline V gene encodes CDR1 SGHTA and CDR2 FQGTGA. The CDR3 coding sequence is TGTGCCAGCAGCTCCGGTATCCGGGACGTCAATGAGCAGTTCTTC. Its translation is CASSSGIRDVNEQFF.

This clonotype was observed a few times. V gene TRBV2 combines with J gene TRBJ1-4; D is unresolved. CDR3 length equals 19 residues. CDR1 SNHLY and CDR2 FYNNEI come from the germline V gene. The germline V and J ends were trimmed by 8 bases and 4 bases, with 29 bases remaining between them. CDR3 in DNA: TGTGCCAGCGGTGGAATGATATCACTGGACGGAGACTTTAATGAAAAACTGTTTTTT. Its translation is CASGGMISLDGDFNEKLFF.

In its sample, this clonotype ranks as medium-sized. The CDR3 DNA reads TGTGCCAGCAGTGAAGACGGGGGTTCCTACAATGAGCAGTTCTTC. It translates to CASSEDGGSYNEQFF. The rearrangement links TRBV6-1 to TRBJ2-1, with a possible D match to TRBD2 (6 bases). Per germline, CDR1 MNHNS and CDR2 SASEGT. The CDR3 contains 15 residues. V dropped 1 base and J dropped 1 base, with 8 bases sitting between them.

The sample holds a few counts of this clonotype. The chain links TRBV12-3 or TRBV12-4 to TRBJ1-1; 8 nucleotides match TRBD1. This CDR3 has 16 residues. The J segment lost 6 bases and the V segment lost 8 bases, leaving 17 bases of the junction unmatched. The CDR3 sequence is CASGAAGGGLNAEAFF. CDR3 coding DNA: TGTGCCAGCGGAGCGGCAGGGGGCGGACTTAACGCTGAAGCTTTCTTT.

CDR3 residues: CASSPGTSGRSEQYF. CDR3 in DNA: TGTGCCAGCAGTCCCGGGACTAGCGGGAGAAGTGAGCAGTACTTC. The genes are TRBV28 and TRBJ2-7; 14 bases line up with TRBD2. Unmatched junction bases numbered 7, after V lost 5 bases and J lost 7 bases. Germline CDR1 MDHEN, CDR2 SYDVKM. The CDR3 extends over 15 amino acids.

The sample holds a few counts of this clonotype. The rearrangement joins TRBV29-1 to TRBJ2-1; 9 positions agree with TRBD2. CDR1 is SQVTM, CDR2 ANQGSEA, per germline. This CDR3 is built from 14 residues. V shed 5 bases, J shed 8 bases, and the junction held 10 bases outside the gene matches. DNA for the CDR3: TGCAGCGTTTATTTAGCGGGAGAGGGCTATGAGCAGTTCTTC. Protein: CSVYLAGEGYEQFF.

This clonotype was seen only a few times. The CDR3 region has the DNA TGTGCCAGTAGTGTCAGGGGGCTCCAAGAGACCCAGTACTTC. Protein product: CASSVRGLQETQYF. J is TRBJ2-5 and V is TRBV19, with 8 bases lining up with TRBD1. Per germline, CDR1 LNHDA and CDR2 SQIVND (reference sequence). The J segment lost 1 base and the V segment lost 5 bases, leaving 3 bases of the junction unmatched. The length of the CDR3 is 14 residues. The full variable domain, in which reference TRBV19 and TRBJ2-5 provide the parts outside the CDR3, is DGGITQSPKYLFRKEGQNVTLSCEQNLNHDAMYWYRQDPGQGLRLIYYSQIVNDFQKGDIAEGYSVSREKKESFPLTVTSAQKNPTAFYLCASSVRGLQETQYFGPGTRLLVL.

This clonotype has more than one count but fewer than ten. V gene TRBV9 combines with J gene TRBJ2-7; TRBD2 agrees at 8 bases. V dropped 1 base and J dropped 4; count of bases not matched to a gene: 7. Germline V CDR1 and CDR2: SGDLS, YYNGEE. This CDR3 comprises 15 residues. CDR3 sequence reads: CASSVNRLATYEQYV. The CDR3 region has the DNA TGTGCCAGCAGCGTAAATAGACTAGCGACTTACGAGCAGTACGTC.

This clonotype was seen only a few times. The rearrangement uses TRBV18 and TRBJ2-3; D not certain. CDR1 and CDR2 (germline): KGHSH, LQKENI. This CDR3 has 14 amino acids. V shed 3 bases and J shed 6 bases, with 13 bases lying between them. In DNA form, the CDR3 reads TGTGCCAGCTCACCGGGAATGGCTGTGGATACGCAGTATTTT. This sequence encodes CASSPGMAVDTQYF.

This clonotype was observed many times. J is TRBJ2-1 and V is TRBV21-1; TRBD1, the D gene given by the table, was not confirmed from the DNA. TRBV21-1 counts as a pseudogene. The CDR3 sequence is 15 residues long. In nucleotides, the CDR3 is TGTGCCAGCAACGAGAGGGGGCGGGAAAGGAATGAGCAGTTCTTC. Protein: CASNERGRERNEQFF.

This clonotype came up a few times. This chain connects TRBV7-2 to TRBJ2-2; D tentatively fits TRBD1 or TRBD2 (5 bases each). The V gene lost 1 base and the J gene lost 6 bases, with 15 bases spanning the gap. Germline lookup yields CDR1 SGHTA and CDR2 FQGNSA. The CDR3 is 16 amino acids. The CDR3 bases are TGTGCCAGCAGCTTAGGGTGGGACCTAGCCTCCGGGGAGCTGTTTTTT. As protein: CASSLGWDLASGELFF.

V gene TRBV19 combines with J gene TRBJ1-4; no clear D. Per the germline V gene, CDR1 is LNHDA and CDR2 is SQIVND (reference sequence). The CDR3 is 13 amino acids. The V gene lost 2 bases and the J gene lost 4 bases, with 5 bases spanning the gap. The CDR3 sequence is CASSIRSNEKLFF. CDR3 coding DNA: TGTGCCAGTAGTATAAGGAGTAATGAAAAACTGTTTTTT. Full variable domain (rest looked up from reference TRBV19 and TRBJ1-4): DGGITQSPKYLFRKEGQNVTLSCEQNLNHDAMYWYRQDPGQGLRLIYYSQIVNDFQKGDIAEGYSVSREKKESFPLTVTSAQKNPTAFYLCASSIRSNEKLFFGSGTQLSVL.